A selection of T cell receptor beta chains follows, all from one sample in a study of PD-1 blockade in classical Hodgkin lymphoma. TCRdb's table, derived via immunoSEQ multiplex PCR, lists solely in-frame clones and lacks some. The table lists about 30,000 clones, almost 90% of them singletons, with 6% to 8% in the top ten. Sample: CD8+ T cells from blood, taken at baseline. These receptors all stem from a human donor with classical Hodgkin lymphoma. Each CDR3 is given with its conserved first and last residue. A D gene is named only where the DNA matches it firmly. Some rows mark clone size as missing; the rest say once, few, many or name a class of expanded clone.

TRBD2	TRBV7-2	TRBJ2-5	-	CASSSGLAGGGTQYF	TGTGCCAGCAGCTCCGGACTAGCGGGAGGAGGGACCCAGTACTTC
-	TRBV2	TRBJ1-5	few	CASDGGLSNQPQHF	TGTGCCAGCGACGGGGGATTAAGCAATCAGCCCCAGCATTTT
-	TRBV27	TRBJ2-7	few	CASSLGDGPYEQYF	TGTGCCAGCAGTTTAGGTGACGGACCCTACGAGCAGTACTTC
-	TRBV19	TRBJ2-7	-	CASSIDTTKQMYEQYF	TGTGCCAGTAGTATAGATACGACAAAGCAAATGTACGAGCAGTACTTC
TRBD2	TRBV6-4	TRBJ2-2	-	CASARAGGWTGELFF	TGTGCCAGCGCCAGAGCGGGAGGGTGGACCGGGGAGCTGTTTTTT
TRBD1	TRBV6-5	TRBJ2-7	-	CASSYSGTETSYEQYF	TGTGCCAGCAGTTACTCCGGGACAGAGACATCCTACGAGCAGTACTTC
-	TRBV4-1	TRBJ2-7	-	CASSGTANREQYF	TGCGCCAGCTCAGGGACTGCGAACAGGGAGCAGTACTTC
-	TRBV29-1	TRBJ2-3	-	CSVAADTQYF	TGCAGCGTTGCGGCAGATACGCAGTATTTT
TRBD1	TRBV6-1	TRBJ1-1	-	CASSVYRDRLNTEAFF	TGTGCCAGCAGTGTATACCGGGACAGGCTCAACACTGAAGCTTTCTTT
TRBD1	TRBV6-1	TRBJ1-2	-	CASSFDRGDDGYTF	TGTGCCAGCAGTTTCGACAGGGGTGATGATGGCTACACCTTC
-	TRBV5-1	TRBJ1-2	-	CASSSPESMGYGYTF	TGCGCCAGCAGCTCACCAGAAAGTATGGGGTATGGCTACACCTTC
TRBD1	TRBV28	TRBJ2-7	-	CASSLVGQGSFYEQYF	TGTGCCAGCAGTTTGGTAGGACAGGGTAGTTTCTACGAGCAGTACTTC
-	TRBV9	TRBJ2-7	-	CASSVGEASYEQYF	TGTGCCAGCAGCGTAGGAGAAGCCTCCTACGAGCAGTACTTC
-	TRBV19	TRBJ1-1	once	CASSIIEDTEAFF	TGTGCCAGTAGTATAATCGAGGACACTGAAGCTTTCTTT
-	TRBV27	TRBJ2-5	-	CASSPWAGIQETQYF	TGTGCCAGCAGTCCCTGGGCGGGAATTCAAGAGACCCAGTACTTC
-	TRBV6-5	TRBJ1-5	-	CASSYSGSNQPQHF	TGTGCCAGCAGTTACTCGGGTAGCAATCAGCCCCAGCATTTT
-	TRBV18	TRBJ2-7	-	CASSPATDSYEQYF	TGTGCCAGCTCACCCGCGACAGATTCCTACGAGCAGTACTTC
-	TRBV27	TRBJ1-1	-	CASSPGTVTEAFF	TGTGCCAGCAGTCCCGGGACGGTCACTGAAGCTTTCTTT
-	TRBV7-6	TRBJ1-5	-	CASSLEATQPQHF	TGTGCCAGCAGCTTAGAGGCTACTCAGCCCCAGCATTTT
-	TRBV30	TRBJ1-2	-	CAWNSVHGSNYGYTF	TGTGCCTGGAACTCAGTACATGGATCGAACTATGGCTACACCTTC
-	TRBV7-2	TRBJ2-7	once	CASSLTVAYEQYF	TGTGCCAGCAGCCTCACCGTGGCCTACGAGCAGTACTTC
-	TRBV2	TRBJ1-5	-	CASSDPHAGNQPQHF	TGTGCCAGCAGTGATCCCCATGCGGGCAATCAGCCCCAGCATTTT
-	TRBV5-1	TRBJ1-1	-	CASSLVGIEAFF	TGCGCCAGCAGCTTGGTGGGGATTGAAGCTTTCTTT